This T cell receptor (beta chain) derives from a study of blood T cell repertoires in COVID-19. As for the study in general: COVID-19 samples collected from the United States, Italy and Spain covered acute and convalescent phases. From T cells, B-cell-depleted T cells, or PBMCs came the material, which was cDNA or gDNA.

V lost 4 bases to trimming and J lost 0 bases; unmatched junction nucleotides: 8. The CDR3 is 15 residues long. Per germline, CDR1 SQVTM and CDR2 ANQGSEA. Authors' data handling: Estimation of nucleated cell counts was performed using reference gene primer amplification. Measured with immunoSEQ multiplex PCR; TCRdb has only the in-frame clones, and not every one. V, J and clone size derive from that table, while D and trimming were established from the DNA sequence. Here the sample spans 45,000 to 60,000 clones, 70% to 90% being singletons. Sequences were obtained from peripheral blood. The source of this sequence is a man between 65 and 79 years old with active COVID-19. This chain uses TRBV29-1 with TRBJ1-1; 7 bases are shared with TRBD1. Written as DNA, the CDR3 is TGCAGCGTTGGAGGGGCAGGGGGGATGAACACTGAAGCTTTCTTT. This codes for CSVGGAGGMNTEAFF.